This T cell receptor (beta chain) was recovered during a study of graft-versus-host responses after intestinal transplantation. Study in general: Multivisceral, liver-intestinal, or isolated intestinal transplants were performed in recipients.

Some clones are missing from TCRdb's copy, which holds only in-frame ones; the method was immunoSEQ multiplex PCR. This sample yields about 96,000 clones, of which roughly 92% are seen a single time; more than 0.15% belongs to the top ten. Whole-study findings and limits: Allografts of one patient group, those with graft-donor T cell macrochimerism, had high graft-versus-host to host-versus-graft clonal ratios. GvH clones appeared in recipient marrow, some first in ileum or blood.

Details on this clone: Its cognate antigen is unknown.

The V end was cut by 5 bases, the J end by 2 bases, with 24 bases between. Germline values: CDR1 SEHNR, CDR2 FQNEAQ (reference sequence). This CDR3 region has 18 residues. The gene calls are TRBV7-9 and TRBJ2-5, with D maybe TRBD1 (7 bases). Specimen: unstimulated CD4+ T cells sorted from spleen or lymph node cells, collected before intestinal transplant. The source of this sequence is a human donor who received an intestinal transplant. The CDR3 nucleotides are TGTGCCAGCAGCGGACCGAGGAGGGGGCCGGGACAGCAAGAGACCCAGTACTTC. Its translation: CASSGPRRGPGQQETQYF.